This T cell receptor (beta chain) was sequenced during a study of T cells in Graves' hyperthyroidism and ophthalmopathy. Trimming took off 5 bases at V and 3 bases at J, with 10 bases between the two ends. This CDR3 comprises 13 residues. The germline V gene has CDR1 MNHNS and CDR2 SASEGT. This clonotype was seen repeatedly, ten times or more. Roughly 10 ml of fresh peripheral blood supplied the PBMCs. Researchers took RNA transcripts and amplified the TCR beta CDR3 regions from them. The HTBI primer set drove a first-round RT-PCR of the TCR CDR3. TCRdb passed the multiplex PCR reads through MiXCR, listing each CDR3 protein once. Of around 540,000 distinct CDR3 sequences listed, more than 15% were seen once; the top ten hold 25% to 30%.

The chain joins TRBV6-1 to TRBJ2-5; the D gene is possibly TRBD1 (5 bases). The receptor's source is a woman in her 30s with Graves' ophthalmopathy. What was sequenced was blood. The CDR3 sequence is CASSQNRKETQYF. CDR3 coding DNA: TGTGCCAGCAGTCAGAACAGGAAAGAGACCCAGTACTTC.